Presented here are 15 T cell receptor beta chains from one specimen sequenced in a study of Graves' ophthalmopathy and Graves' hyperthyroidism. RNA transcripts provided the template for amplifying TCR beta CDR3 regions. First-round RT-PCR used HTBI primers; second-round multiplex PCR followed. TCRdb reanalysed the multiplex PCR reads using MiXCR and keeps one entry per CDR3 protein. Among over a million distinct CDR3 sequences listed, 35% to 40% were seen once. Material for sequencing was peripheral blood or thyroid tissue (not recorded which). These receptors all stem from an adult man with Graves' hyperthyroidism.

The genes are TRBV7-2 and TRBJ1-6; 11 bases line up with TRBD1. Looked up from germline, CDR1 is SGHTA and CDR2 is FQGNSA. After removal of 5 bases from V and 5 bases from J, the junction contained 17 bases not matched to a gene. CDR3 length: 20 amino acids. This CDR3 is CASSQGTGGEVGRHNSPLHF. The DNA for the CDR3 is TGTGCCAGCAGCCAGGGGACAGGGGGGGAGGTGGGCCGGCATAATTCACCCCTCCACTTT.

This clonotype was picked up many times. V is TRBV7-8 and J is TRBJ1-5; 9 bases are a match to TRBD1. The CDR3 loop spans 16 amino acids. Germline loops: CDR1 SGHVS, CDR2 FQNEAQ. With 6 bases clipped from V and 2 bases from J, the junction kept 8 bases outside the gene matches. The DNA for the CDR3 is TGTGCCAGCAGTTTACAGGGGGCGCTTGGCAATCAGCCCCAGCATTTT. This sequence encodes CASSLQGALGNQPQHF.

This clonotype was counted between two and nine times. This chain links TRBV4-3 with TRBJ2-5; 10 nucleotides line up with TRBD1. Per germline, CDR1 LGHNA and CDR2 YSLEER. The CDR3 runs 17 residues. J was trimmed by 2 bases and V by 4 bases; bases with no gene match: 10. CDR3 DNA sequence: TGCGCCAGCAGCCTCGGGACAGGGGCCTCCTTTCAAGAGACCCAGTACTTC. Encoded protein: CASSLGTGASFQETQYF.

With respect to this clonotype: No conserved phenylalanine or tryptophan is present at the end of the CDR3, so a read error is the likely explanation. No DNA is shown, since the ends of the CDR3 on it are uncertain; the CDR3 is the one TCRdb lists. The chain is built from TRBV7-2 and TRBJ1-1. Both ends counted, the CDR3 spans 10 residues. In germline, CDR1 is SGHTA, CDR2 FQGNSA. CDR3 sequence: CASSFRTEQD.

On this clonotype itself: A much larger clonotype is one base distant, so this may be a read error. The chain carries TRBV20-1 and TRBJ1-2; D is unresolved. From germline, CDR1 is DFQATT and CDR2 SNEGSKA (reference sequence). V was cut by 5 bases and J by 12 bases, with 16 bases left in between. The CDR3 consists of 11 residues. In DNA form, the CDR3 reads TGCAGTGCTGGATCTATCAAGTGGGACACCTTC. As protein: CSAGSIKWDTF.

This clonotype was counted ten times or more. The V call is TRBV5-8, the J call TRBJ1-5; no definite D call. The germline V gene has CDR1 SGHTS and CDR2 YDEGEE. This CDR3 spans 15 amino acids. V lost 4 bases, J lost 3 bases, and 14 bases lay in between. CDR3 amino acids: CASSPGPNNNQPQHF. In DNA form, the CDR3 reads TGTGCCAGCAGCCCAGGTCCGAATAACAATCAGCCCCAGCATTTT.

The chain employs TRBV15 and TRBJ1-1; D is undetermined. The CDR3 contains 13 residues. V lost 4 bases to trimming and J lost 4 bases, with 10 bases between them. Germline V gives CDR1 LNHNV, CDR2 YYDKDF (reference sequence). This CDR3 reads CATSNGNTTEAFF. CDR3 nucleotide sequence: TGTGCCACCAGCAACGGAAACACCACTGAAGCTTTCTTT.

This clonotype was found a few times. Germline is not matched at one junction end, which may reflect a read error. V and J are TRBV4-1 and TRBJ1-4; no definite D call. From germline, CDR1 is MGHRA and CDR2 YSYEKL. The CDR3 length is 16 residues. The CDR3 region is CASSQVPGATNEKLFF. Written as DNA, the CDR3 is TGTGCCAGCAGCCAAGTTCCCGGAGCAACTAATGAAAAACTGTTTTTT.

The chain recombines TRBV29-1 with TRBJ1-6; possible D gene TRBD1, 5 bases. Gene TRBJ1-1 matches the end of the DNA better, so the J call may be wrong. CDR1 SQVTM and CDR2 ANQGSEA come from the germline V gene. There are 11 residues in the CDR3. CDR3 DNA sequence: TGCAGCGTTGAAGATGGGGGGGGAGCTTTCTTT. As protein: CSVEDGGGAFF.

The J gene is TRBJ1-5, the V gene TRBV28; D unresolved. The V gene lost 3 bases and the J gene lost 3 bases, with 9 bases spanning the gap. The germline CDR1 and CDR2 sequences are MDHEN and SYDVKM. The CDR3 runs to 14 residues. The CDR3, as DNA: TGTGCCAGCAGTTTGTCCAATTACAATCAGCCCCAGCATTTT. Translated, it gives CASSLSNYNQPQHF.

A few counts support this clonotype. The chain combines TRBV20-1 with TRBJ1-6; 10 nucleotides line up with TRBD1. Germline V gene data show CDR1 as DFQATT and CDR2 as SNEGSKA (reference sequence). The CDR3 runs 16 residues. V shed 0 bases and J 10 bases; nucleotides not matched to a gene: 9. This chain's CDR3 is CSARDLTGGTRSPLHF. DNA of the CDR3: TGCAGTGCTAGAGATTTGACAGGGGGCACAAGATCACCCCTCCACTTT.

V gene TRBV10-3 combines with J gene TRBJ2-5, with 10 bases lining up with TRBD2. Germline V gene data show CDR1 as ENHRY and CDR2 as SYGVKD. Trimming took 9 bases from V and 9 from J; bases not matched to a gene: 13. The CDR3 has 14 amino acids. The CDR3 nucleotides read TGTGCCATTAGGAGACTAGCGGGCCCCCAGGCCCAGTACTTC. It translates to CAIRRLAGPQAQYF.

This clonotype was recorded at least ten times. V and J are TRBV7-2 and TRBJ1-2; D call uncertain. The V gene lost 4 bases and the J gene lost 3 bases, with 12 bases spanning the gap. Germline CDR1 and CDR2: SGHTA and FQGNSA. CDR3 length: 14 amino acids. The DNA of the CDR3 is TGTGCCAGCAGCTCGGCTTCGCAGGACTATGGCTACACCTTC. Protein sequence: CASSSASQDYGYTF.

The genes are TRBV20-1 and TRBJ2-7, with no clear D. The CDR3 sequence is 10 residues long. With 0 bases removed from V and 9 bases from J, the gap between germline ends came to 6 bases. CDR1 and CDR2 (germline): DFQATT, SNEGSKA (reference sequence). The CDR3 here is CSARDLGQYF. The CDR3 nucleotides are TGCAGTGCTAGAGATCTAGGGCAGTACTTC.

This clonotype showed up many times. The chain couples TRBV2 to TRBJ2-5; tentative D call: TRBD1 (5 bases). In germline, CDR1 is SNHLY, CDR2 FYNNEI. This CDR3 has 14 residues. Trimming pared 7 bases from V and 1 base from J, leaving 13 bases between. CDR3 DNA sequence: TGTGCCAGCACCCCGTGGGGCCTCCAAGAGACCCAGTACTTC. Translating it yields CASTPWGLQETQYF. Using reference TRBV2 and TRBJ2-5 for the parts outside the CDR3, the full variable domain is EPEVTQTPSHQVTQMGQEVILRCVPISNHLYFYWYRQILGQKVEFLVSFYNNEISEKSEIFDDQFSVERPDGSNFTLKIRSTKLEDSAMYFCASTPWGLQETQYFGPGTRLLVL.